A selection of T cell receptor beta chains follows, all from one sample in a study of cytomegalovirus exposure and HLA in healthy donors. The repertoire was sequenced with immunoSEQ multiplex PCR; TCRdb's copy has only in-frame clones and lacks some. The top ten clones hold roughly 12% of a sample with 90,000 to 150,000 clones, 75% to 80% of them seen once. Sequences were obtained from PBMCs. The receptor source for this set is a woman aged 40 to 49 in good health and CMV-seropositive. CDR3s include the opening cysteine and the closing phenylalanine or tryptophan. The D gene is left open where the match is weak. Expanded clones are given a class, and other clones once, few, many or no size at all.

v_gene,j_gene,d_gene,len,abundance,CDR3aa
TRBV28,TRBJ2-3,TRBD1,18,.,CASSLAPRRQGRRDTQYF
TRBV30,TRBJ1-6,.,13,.,CAWQGSYNSPLHF
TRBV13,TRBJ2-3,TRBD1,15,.,CASSPTGVGTDTQYF
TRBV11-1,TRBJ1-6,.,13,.,CASSRTVPSPLHF
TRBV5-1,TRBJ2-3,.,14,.,CASSLENRADTQYF
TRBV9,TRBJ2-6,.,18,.,CASSVGLAARSGANVLTF
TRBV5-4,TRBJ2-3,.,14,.,CASSLTGLTDTQYF
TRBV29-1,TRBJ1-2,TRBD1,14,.,CSVGRDSLNYGYTF
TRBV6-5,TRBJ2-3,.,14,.,CASSYGQGLGTQYF
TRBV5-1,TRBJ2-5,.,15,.,CASSLGGLYQETQYF
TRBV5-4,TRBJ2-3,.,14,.,CATQGLRSGDTQYF
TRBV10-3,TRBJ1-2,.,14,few,CASSYWGGTYGYTF
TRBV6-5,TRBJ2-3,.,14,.,CASSLTQGTDTQYF
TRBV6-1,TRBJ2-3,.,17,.,CASSERVWGGLTDTQYF
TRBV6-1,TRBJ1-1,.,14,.,CASSLDWENTEAFF
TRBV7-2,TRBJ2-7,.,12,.,CASSTNRDPSNF
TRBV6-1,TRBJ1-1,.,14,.,CASSPSRVNTEAFF
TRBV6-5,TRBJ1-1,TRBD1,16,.,CASSSTQGANGTEAFF
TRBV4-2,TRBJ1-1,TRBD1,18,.,CASSQDPSGTGGRSEAFF
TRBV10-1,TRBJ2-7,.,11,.,CASSSGYEQYF
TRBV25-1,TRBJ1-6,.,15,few,CASSDLDRTGSPLHF
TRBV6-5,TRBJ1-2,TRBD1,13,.,CASSKQGSYGYTF
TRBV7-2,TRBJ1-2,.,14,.,CASSLQWGGDGYTF
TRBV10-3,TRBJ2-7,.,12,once,CAITGDVGEQYF
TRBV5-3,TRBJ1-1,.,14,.,CARSLWTEYTEAFF
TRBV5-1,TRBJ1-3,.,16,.,CASSLGGLHSGNTIYF
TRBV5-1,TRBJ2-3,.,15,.,CASSRTDEFTDTQYF
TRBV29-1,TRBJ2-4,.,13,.,CSVEVPPGNIQYF
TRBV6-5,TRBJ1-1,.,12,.,CASSGRHTEAFF
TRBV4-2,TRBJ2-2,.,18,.,CASSQEMQAASGYGELFF
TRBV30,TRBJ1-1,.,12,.,CAWSQGRAEAFF
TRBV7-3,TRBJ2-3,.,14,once,CASSLLGAGDTQYF
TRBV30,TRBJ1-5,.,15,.,CAWSWGLDSNQPQHF
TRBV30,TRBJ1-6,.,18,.,CAWSVRRSIFSYNSPLHF
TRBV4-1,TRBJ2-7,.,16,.,CASSQDQGGSSYEQYF
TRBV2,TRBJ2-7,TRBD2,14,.,CASSVTSGGYEQYF
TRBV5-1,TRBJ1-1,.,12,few,CASSLQNTEAFF
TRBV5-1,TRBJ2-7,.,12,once,CASSVQGYEQYF
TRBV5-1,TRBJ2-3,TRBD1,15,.,CASSLLGGSTDTQYF
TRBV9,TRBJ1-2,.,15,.,CASSVDGGGTYGYTF
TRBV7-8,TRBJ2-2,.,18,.,CASSTVGLLTSNTGELFF
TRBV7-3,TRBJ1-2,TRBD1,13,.,CASSSPGGLGYTF
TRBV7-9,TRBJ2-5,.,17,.,CASSLGGTLMYQETQYF
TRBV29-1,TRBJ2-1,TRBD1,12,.,CSLGQGAFEQFF
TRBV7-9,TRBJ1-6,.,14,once,CASSHRDYNSPLHF
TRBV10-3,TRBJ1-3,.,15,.,CAIGALTHSGNTIYF
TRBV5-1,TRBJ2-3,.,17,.,CASSGQGGGSYTDTQYF
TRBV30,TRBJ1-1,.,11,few,CAWTRRTEAFF
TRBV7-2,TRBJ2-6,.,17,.,CASSLATRSSGANVLTF
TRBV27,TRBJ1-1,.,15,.,CASSLSSVLNTEAFF
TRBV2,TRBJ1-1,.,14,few,CASSKGPLNTEAFF
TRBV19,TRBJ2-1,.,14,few,CASSIAGGPNEQFF
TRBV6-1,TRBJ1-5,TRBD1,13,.,CASSAGGNQPQHF
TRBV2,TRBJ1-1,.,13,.,CASSSAGNTEAFF
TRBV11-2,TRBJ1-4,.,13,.,CASSTGRVEKLFF
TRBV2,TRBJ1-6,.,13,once,CASSEFRGSPLHF
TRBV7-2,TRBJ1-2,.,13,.,CASTSVRYYGYTF
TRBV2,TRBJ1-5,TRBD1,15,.,CASRGTGVSNQPQHF
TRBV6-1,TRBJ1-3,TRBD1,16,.,CASSEHATGAGNTIYF